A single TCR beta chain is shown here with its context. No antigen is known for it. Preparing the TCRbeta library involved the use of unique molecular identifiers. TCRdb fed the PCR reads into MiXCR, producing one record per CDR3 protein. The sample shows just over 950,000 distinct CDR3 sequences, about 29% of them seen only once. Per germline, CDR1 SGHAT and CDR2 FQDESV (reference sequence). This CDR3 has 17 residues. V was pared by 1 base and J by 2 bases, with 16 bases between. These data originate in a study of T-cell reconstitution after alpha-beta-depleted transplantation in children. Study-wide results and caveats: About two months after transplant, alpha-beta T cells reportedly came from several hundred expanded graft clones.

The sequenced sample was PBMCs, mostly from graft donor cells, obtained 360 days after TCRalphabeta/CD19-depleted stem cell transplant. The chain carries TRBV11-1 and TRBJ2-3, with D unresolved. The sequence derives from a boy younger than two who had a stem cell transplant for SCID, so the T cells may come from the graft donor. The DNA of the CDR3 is TGTGCCAGCAGCTTAGGTCCGCCGCCTTCAGACACAGATACGCAGTATTTT. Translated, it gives CASSLGPPPSDTDTQYF.